This paragraph covers one TCR beta chain sequence. The antigen is undetermined. The data were produced by immunoSEQ multiplex PCR, yet TCRdb's version contains in-frame clones alone and is incomplete. Counted here are some 50,000 clones, 67% occurring once; the ten biggest clones make up 4.5% to 7%. The germline V gene encodes CDR1 LGHNT and CDR2 FRNRAP. Trimming removed 1 base at V and 6 bases at J, with 7 bases between. The CDR3 length is 12 residues. The sample comes from a study of vaccination effects on CD4 cells after COVID-19. The culture ran for approximately 10 days, and then CD4+ T cells were isolated. Neither prior SARS-CoV-2 infection nor positive nucleocapsid antibodies were present in the vaccine recipients.

Specimen: CD4+ T cells from PBMCs cultured without peptide, collected before COVID-19 vaccination. The rearrangement uses TRBV12-5 and TRBJ2-7, with no clear D. The clonotype comes from a human donor who received a COVID-19 vaccine. The CDR3 spells CASGLARSEQYF. The CDR3 nucleotides read TGTGCTAGTGGTTTGGCCCGGTCCGAGCAGTACTTC.